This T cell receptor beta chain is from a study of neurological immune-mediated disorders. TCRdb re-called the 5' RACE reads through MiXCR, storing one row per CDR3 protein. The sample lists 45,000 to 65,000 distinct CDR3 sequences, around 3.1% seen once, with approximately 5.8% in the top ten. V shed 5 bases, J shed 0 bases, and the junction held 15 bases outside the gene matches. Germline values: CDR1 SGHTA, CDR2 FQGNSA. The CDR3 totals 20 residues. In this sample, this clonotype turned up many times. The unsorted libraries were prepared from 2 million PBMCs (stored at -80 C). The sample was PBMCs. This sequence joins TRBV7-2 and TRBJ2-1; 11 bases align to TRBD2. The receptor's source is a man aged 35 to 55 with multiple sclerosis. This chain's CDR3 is CASSHLTSGTIRGSYNEQFF. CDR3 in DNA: TGTGCCAGCAGCCACCTGACTAGCGGGACGATACGGGGCTCCTACAATGAGCAGTTCTTC.